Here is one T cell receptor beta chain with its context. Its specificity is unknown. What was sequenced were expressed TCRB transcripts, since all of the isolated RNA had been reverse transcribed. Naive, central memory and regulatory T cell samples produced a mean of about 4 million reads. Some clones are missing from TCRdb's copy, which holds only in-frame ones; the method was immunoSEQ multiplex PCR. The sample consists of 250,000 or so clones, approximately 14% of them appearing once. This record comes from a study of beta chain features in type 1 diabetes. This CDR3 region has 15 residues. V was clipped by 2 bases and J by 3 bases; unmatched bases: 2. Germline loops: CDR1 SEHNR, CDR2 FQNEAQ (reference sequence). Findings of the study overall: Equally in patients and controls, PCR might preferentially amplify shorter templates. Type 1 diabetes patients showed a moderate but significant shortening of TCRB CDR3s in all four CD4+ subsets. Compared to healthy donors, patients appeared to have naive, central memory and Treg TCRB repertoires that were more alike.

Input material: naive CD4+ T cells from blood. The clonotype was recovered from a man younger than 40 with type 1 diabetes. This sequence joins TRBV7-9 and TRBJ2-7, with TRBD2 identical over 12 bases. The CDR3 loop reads CASSLRLAGVYEQYF. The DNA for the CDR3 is TGTGCCAGCAGCTTACGACTAGCGGGAGTCTACGAGCAGTACTTC.